This T cell receptor beta chain appears in the sequencing data of a study of T cell changes during pregnancy in multiple sclerosis. Assay used: immunoSEQ multiplex PCR; TCRdb lists only in-frame clones, some missing. The sample carries more than 65,000 clones, roughly 90% recorded once. From germline, CDR1 is MNHNS and CDR2 SASEGT. CDR3 length: 15 amino acids. Trimming shortened V by 11 bases and J by 1 base, and 15 bases separated the two germline ends. Material: peripheral blood, obtained in the first trimester of pregnancy. The J gene is TRBJ2-6, the V gene TRBV6-1; TRBD2 is a possible D gene (5 bases). This sequence was found in a female donor with multiple sclerosis, enrolled in a pregnancy study. CDR3 in amino acids: CASLRGGSGANVLTF. The CDR3 nucleotides are TGTGCCTCTCTCCGAGGAGGTTCTGGGGCCAACGTCCTGACTTTC.